This T cell receptor beta chain stems from a study of T-cell memory formation after mild COVID-19. At the level of the study: For the most part, TCR clusters were specific to one donor. Findings and caveats of the study: Balance between CD4 and CD8 was seen in clones contracting day 15 to 85, and a CD4+ lean was seen in later expanders. There were some responding clones in pre-infection memory, which suggested that cross-reactive memory had joined.

Sample barcodes and UMIs were carried by the TCR alpha and TCR beta cDNA libraries that 5'RACE generated with constant-segment primers. TCRdb fed the 5' RACE reads into MiXCR, producing one record per CDR3 protein. The data contain 190,000 or so distinct CDR3 sequences, 10% to 13% of them singletons. This clonotype appeared many times. Its antigen is currently unknown. The germline V gene has CDR1 SGHTA and CDR2 FQGNSA. The V and J ends lost 1 base and 6 bases respectively, with 13 bases between them. The CDR3 spans 14 residues. The V call is TRBV7-2, the J call TRBJ2-7; no clear D. Sequences were obtained from PBMCs or a T cell subset sorted from them (not recorded which). The clonotype originates from a young man who had mild COVID-19 (a few samples of this study predate the infection). Cell type and time point are not known. Written as DNA, the CDR3 is TGTGCCAGCAGCTTAGTCCACCCGGGCCTCGAGCAGTACGTC. It specifies CASSLVHPGLEQYV.